This T cell receptor (beta chain) came from a study of T cells in Graves' hyperthyroidism and ophthalmopathy (dated by TCRdb to the late 2010s). With regard to the full study: Peripheral blood was sampled at the time of initial diagnosis, prior to any treatment. After blood sampling, hyperthyroidism patients were treated with methimazole at a starting dose of 30 mg daily, and ophthalmopathy patients were treated with high-dose intravenous methylprednisolone. Prospective prediction of ophthalmopathy was tested in an independent validation cohort consisting of fewer than 20 hyperthyroidism patients and around 16 patients who later progressed to ophthalmopathy. TCR Vbeta CDR3 sequencing of 135 peripheral blood samples (more than 40 ophthalmopathy, roughly 72 hyperthyroidism and some 17 progressor patients) is reported in the paper. TCR V-J signatures able to tell the groups apart were searched for in a discovery cohort of 90 to 100 patients, of whom about 40 had Graves' ophthalmopathy and around 58 had stable Graves' hyperthyroidism. The roughly 100 discovery patients were randomly divided into training and test sets at a 7:3 ratio. The study also compared thyroid tissue and blood T-cell repertoires from 5 to 7 Graves' hyperthyroidism patients. Broad study findings and their caveats: Sample size was not statistically predetermined, and investigators were not blinded to group allocation. Most expanded thyroid clonotypes (frequency above 0.001) were also detected in blood, suggesting blood repertoires may reflect thyroid immune responses. In cross-validation, a model built on a 13 V-J signature told ophthalmopathy apart from stable hyperthyroidism with under 90% sensitivity and 81% to 82% specificity, and in testing the same model reached 80%/75%. In validation, the model predicted progression to ophthalmopathy with 55% to 71% sensitivity and less than 75% specificity, a median of about six months before onset.

This clonotype has at least ten counts. The antigen this receptor binds is unknown. Base-call qualities are not available, and no considerably larger clone is one nucleotide away. Ophthalmopathy patients had moderately to severely active disease, Clinical Activity Score of at least 3, NOSPECS grade of at least 4, and duration under 3 months. The study excluded patients with uncontrolled infections, other autoimmune diseases, pregnancy or lactation. Diagnoses were established on the basis of clinical symptoms, serum thyroxine and TRAb, thyroid ultrasound, and orbital computed tomography. Ficoll-Paque density gradient centrifugation was used to isolate PBMCs from 8 to 10 ml of fresh peripheral blood. Total RNA was extracted with Trizol reagent, and quality was checked on an Agilent 2100 Bioanalyzer. The TCR beta CDR3 regions were amplified from RNA transcripts. A first-round RT-PCR of the TCR CDR3 used the HTBI primer set with the Qiagen OneStep RT-PCR kit. The libraries were constructed in a second round of multiplex PCR and then size-selected and purified. Paired-end sequencing of the libraries was performed with 100 bp reads on an Illumina HiSeq2000. On the study's bioinformatics: SOAPnuke was used to process the raw data, removing reads that contained adapters or uncalled bases, had a mean Phred below 15, or lacked an exact match to the constant primer or identifier. COPE v1.2.5 was used to merge the high-quality paired reads, and each unique nucleotide sequence was defined as a clonotype. MiTCR v1.1 was used to align the clonotypes against IMGT TRBV, TRBD and TRBJ reference segments. The analysis included only V-J combinations with a frequency above 0.0001, which together covered 99% to 99.2% of the repertoires. The TCS score was defined as F50 (clonal expansion) divided by E x V (chaos), with BLOSUM62-based TCRdist calculated between CDR3 peptides within each V-J. Welch's t-statistics and random forest reduced around 520 V-J features to about 13, which were used in a naive Bayes classifier (R e1071). TCRdb trimmed the raw reads at Q25, called clones with MiXCR and kept productive beta chains. Each CDR3 protein appears once, grouped with its most common genes and DNA. V and J calls and clone size were set by TCRdb, not the authors. The sample profile shows 500,000 to 650,000 distinct CDR3 sequences; 14% of them were found once. The biggest ten clones account for under 15% of the sample.

The specimen sequenced was blood. This TCR came from a woman between 50 and 59 years old with Graves' ophthalmopathy.

The CDR3 region has the sequence CASSLTHGYQETQYF. The DNA reads as follows: TGTGCCAGCAGCTTAACGCACGGGTACCAAGAGACCCAGTACTTC. The receptor chain draws on TRBV7-3 and TRBJ2-5, with an unclear D gene assignment. According to the germline V gene, CDR1 reads SGHTA and CDR2 reads FQGTGA. The V and J ends are trimmed by 0 bases and 0 bases, leaving 8 bases between them. Spanning cysteine to phenylalanine, the CDR3 consists of 15 amino acids. Kept here is only the CDR3 DNA, which spans 45 bases and is read in frame from base 1.